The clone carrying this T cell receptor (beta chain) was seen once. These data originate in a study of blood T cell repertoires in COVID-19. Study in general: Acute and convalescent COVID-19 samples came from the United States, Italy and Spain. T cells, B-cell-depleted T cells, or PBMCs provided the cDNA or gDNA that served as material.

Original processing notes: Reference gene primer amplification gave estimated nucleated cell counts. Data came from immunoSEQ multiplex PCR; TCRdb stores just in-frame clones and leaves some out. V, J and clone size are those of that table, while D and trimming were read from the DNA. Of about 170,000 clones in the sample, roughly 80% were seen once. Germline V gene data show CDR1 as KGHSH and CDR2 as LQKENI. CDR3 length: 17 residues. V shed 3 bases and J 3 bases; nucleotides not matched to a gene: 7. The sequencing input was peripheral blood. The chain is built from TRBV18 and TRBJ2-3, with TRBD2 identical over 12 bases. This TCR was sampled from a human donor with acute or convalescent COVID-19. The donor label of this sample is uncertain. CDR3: CASSPTSSGRATDTQYF. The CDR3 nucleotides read TGTGCCAGCTCACCCACCTCTAGCGGGAGGGCGACAGATACGCAGTATTTT.